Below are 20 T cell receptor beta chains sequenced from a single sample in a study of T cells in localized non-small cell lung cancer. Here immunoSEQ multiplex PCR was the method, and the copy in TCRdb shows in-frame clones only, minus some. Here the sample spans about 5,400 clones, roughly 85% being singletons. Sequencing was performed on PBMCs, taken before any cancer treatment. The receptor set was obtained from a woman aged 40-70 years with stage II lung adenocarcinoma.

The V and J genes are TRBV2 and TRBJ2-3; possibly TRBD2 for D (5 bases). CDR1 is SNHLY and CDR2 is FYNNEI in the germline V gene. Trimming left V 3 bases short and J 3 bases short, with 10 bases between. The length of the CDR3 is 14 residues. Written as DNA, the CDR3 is TGTGCCAGCAGTGAGGGAGACCAAACAGATACGCAGTATTTT. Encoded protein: CASSEGDQTDTQYF.

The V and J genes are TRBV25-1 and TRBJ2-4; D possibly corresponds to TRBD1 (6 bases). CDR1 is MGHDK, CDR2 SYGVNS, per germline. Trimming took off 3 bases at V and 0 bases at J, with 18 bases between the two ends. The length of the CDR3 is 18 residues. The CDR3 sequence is CASSEHSGQTIAKNIQYF. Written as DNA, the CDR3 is TGTGCCAGCAGTGAGCATTCCGGACAGACGATAGCCAAAAACATTCAGTACTTC.

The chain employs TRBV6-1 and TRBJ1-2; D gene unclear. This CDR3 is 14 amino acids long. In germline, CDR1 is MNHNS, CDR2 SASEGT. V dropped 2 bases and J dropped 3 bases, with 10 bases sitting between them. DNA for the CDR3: TGTGCCAGCAGTGAATTCCTCCTTCACTATGGCTACACCTTC. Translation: CASSEFLLHYGYTF.

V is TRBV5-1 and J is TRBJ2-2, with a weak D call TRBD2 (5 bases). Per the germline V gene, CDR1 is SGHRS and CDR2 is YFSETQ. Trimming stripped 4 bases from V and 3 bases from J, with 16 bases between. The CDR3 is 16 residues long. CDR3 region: CASSTAGDGDTGELFF. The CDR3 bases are TGCGCCAGCAGCACCGCGGGCGATGGGGACACCGGGGAGCTGTTTTTT. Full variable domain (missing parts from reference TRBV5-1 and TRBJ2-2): KAGVTQTPRYLIKTRGQQVTLSCSPISGHRSVSWYQQTPGQGLQFLFEYFSETQRNKGNFPGRFSGRQFSNSRSEMNVSTLELGDSALYLCASSTAGDGDTGELFFGEGSRLTVL.

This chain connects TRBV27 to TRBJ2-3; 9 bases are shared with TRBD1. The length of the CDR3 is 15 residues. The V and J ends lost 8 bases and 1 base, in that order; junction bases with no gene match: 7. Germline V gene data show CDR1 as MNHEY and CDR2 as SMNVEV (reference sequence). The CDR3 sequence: CASGDRARRTDTQYF. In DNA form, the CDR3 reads TGTGCCAGCGGGGACAGGGCTCGGCGCACAGATACGCAGTATTTT.

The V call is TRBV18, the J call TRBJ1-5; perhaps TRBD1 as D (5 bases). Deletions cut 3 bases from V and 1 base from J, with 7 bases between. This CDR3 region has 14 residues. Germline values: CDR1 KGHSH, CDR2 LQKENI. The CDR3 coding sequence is TGTGCCAGCTCACCGGGACTGAGCAATCAGCCCCAGCATTTT. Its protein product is CASSPGLSNQPQHF.

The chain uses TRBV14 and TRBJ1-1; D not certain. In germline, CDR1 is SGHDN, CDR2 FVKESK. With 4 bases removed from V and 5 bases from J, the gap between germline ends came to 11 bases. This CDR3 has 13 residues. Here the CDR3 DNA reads TGTGCCAGCAGCCCCGAAAGTGGGACTGAAGCTTTCTTT. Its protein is CASSPESGTEAFF.

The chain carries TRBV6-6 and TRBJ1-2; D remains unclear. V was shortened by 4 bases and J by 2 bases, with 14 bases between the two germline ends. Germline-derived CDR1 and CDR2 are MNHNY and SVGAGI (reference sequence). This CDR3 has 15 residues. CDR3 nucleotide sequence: TGTGCCAGCAGTTTCCCCGGCAGTAAGAACTATGGCTACACCTTC. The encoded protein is CASSFPGSKNYGYTF.

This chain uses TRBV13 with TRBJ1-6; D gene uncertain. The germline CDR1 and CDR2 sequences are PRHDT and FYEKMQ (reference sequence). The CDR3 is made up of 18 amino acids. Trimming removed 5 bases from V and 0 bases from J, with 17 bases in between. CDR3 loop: CASSQQYEGSSYNSPLHF. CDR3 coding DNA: TGTGCCAGCAGCCAACAGTATGAGGGCAGCTCCTATAATTCACCCCTCCACTTT.

The CDR3 DNA is TGCGCCAGCTACAGGGCGGGTACGAACATTCAGTACTTC. The encoded protein is CASYRAGTNIQYF. This chain links TRBV5-1 with TRBJ2-4, with a possible D match to TRBD1 (6 bases). The CDR3 is 13 amino acids. Germline CDR1 reads SGHRS; CDR2 reads YFSETQ. The germline V and J ends were trimmed by 7 bases and 7 bases, with 15 bases remaining between them.

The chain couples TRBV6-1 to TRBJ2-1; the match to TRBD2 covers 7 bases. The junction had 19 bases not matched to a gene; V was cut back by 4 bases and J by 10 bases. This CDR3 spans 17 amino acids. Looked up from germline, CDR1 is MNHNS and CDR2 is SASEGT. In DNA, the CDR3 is TGTGCCAGCAGTGTAGCCCCAACTAGCGTATCCGAAGGGGAGCAGTTCTTC. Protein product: CASSVAPTSVSEGEQFF.

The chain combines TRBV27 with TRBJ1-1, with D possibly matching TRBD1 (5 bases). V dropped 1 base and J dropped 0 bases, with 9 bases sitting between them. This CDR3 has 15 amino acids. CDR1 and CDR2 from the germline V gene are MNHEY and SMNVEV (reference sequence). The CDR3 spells CASSLFGGLNTEAFF. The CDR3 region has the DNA TGTGCCAGCAGTTTATTTGGGGGGTTGAACACTGAAGCTTTCTTT.

The CDR3 bases are TGTGCCAGCAGTTACGGGGGGCTAAGGGAGCTGTTTTTT. As protein: CASSYGGLRELFF. The chain has TRBV6-6 and TRBJ2-2, with D perhaps TRBD1 or TRBD2 (6 bases each). Germline CDR1 reads MNHNY; CDR2 reads SVGAGI (reference sequence). The CDR3 length is 13 residues. V was pared by 2 bases and J by 9 bases, with 10 bases between.

CDR3 sequence (DNA): TGTGCCAGCAGCCGCGGGGGACAGGGAGGGGAGACCCAGTACTTC. This translates into CASSRGGQGGETQYF. V is TRBV7-6 and J is TRBJ2-5, with TRBD1 identical over 9 bases. This CDR3 region has 15 residues. In germline, CDR1 is SGHVS, CDR2 FNYEAQ. The ends lost 5 bases at V and 5 bases at J; junction bases unmatched: 9. Complete variable domain (other parts from reference TRBV7-6 and TRBJ2-5): GAGVSQSPRYKVTKRGQDVALRCDPISGHVSLYWYRQALGQGPEFLTYFNYEAQQDKSGLPNDRFSAERPEGSISTLTIQRTEQRDSAMYRCASSRGGQGGETQYFGPGTRLLVL.

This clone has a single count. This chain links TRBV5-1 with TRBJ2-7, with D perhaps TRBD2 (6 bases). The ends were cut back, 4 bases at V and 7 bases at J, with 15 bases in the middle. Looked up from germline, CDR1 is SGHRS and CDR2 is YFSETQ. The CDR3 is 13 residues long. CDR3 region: CASSTLAKEEQYF. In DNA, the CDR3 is TGCGCCAGCAGCACTCTAGCGAAGGAGGAGCAGTACTTC.

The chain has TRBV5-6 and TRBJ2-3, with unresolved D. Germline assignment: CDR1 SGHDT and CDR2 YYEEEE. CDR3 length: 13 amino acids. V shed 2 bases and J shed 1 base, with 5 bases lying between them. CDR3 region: CASSLGRTDTQYF. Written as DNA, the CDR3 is TGTGCCAGCAGCTTAGGACGCACAGATACGCAGTATTTT.

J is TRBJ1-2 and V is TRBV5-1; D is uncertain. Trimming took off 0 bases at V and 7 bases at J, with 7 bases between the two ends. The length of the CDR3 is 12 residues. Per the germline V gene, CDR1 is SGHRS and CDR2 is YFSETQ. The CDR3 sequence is CASSLEGLGYTF. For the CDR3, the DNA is TGCGCCAGCAGCTTGGAAGGGCTTGGCTACACCTTC.

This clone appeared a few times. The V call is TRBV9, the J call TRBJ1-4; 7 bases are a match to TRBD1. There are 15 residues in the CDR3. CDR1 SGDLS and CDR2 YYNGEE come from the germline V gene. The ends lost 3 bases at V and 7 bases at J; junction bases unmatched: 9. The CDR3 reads CASSGERQGGEKLFF. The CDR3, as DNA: TGTGCCAGCAGCGGGGAGCGGCAGGGGGGTGAAAAACTGTTTTTT.

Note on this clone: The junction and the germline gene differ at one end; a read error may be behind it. The CDR3 reads CACSTTGAYNEQFF. CDR3 bases: TGTGCCTGCAGCACGACCGGAGCCTACAATGAGCAGTTCTTC. The chain joins TRBV5-6 to TRBJ2-1; D gene uncertain. The CDR3 consists of 14 residues. Germline CDR1 reads SGHDT; CDR2 reads YYEEEE.

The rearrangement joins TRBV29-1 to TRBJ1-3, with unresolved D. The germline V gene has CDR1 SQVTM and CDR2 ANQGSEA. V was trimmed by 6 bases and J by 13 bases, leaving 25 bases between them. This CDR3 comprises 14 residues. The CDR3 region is CSVLLESRKEMIYF. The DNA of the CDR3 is TGCAGCGTCCTTCTGGAGAGCAGGAAGGAGATGATATATTTT.